The 22 T cell receptor beta chains below all came from one sample that was sequenced in a study of T cells expressing NK-cell markers. TCRdb re-called the 5' RACE reads and catalogs CDR3 proteins one per entry, DNA excluded. The table for this sample gives some 600,000 distinct CDR3 sequences. Sample: blood T cells: a sorted CD56 or NKG2C T cell subset, CD4+ or CD8+ T cells, or bulk PBMC T cells (not recorded which). Receptor source: a man between 18 and 29 years old in good health.

V and J are TRBV12-3 or TRBV12-4 and TRBJ1-4. There are 13 residues in the CDR3. The CDR3 protein is CASFSGPNEKLFF.

The CDR3 loop reads CASSIGDTDTQYF. The chain joins TRBV6-6 to TRBJ2-3; the TCRdb D gene call, TRBD1, has no DNA to confirm it. The germline V gene encodes CDR1 MNHNY and CDR2 SVGAGI (reference sequence). This CDR3 is 13 amino acids long.

The chain uses TRBV21-1 and TRBJ2-1; the D call of TRBD1 rests on TCRdb alone, since no DNA is present to check it. TRBV21-1 corresponds to a pseudogene. The CDR3 extends over 15 amino acids. CDR3 in amino acids: CASSNRDPCYNEQFF.

The chain combines TRBV29-1 with TRBJ2-5; with no DNA, the TCRdb D assignment of TRBD2 cannot be verified. The CDR3 loop spans 12 amino acids. Germline CDR1 and CDR2: SQVTM and ANQGSEA. The CDR3 region is CSSKAGPETQYF.

CDR3 amino acids: CSAIPGGGATDTQYF. The chain has TRBV20-1 and TRBJ2-3; TCRdb gives TRBD1 as the D gene, but with no DNA this cannot be confirmed. CDR1 DFQATT and CDR2 SNEGSKA come from the germline V gene (reference sequence). CDR3 length equals 15 residues.

The chain carries TRBV11-3 and TRBJ2-2; TCRdb names TRBD1, which stays unverified in the absence of DNA. The CDR3 loop spans 14 amino acids. Germline V CDR1 and CDR2: SGHNT, YENEEA. The chain's CDR3 is CASSLLGQSGELFF.

This chain connects TRBV5-1 to TRBJ2-6; there is no DNA to check the TCRdb D call of TRBD1. Germline CDR1 reads SGHRS; CDR2 reads YFSETQ. The CDR3 length is 18 residues. CDR3 in amino acids: CASALQGLRGSGANVLTF.

The chain is built from TRBV7-2 and TRBJ2-1; as DNA is missing, the TRBD1 call by TCRdb cannot be tested. Germline V lookup: CDR1 SGHTA, CDR2 FQGNSA. The CDR3 length is 18 residues. This CDR3 is CASSLAQQGDLGSNEQFF.

The gene calls are TRBV5-5 and TRBJ1-1; without DNA, the TCRdb call of TRBD1 cannot be checked. Germline V CDR1 and CDR2: SGHKS, YYEKEE (reference sequence). The length of the CDR3 is 18 residues. The CDR3 sequence is CASSLAWGRVAMNTEAFF.

This sequence joins TRBV27 and TRBJ1-2; without DNA, the TCRdb call of TRBD1 cannot be checked. The CDR3 runs to 15 residues. Germline lookup yields CDR1 MNHEY and CDR2 SMNVEV (reference sequence). CDR3 amino acids: CASSTPGTGAHGYTF.

This chain joins TRBV29-1 and TRBJ2-3; TCRdb reports TRBD2, a call that lacks DNA to check it against. The CDR3 sequence is 14 residues long. Germline CDR1 is SQVTM and CDR2 is ANQGSEA. CDR3 amino acids: CSVVAGGRTDTQYF.

The rearrangement uses TRBV24-1 and TRBJ2-1. This CDR3 has 13 residues. Germline-derived CDR1 and CDR2 are KGHDR and SFDVKD. The CDR3 here is CATSDPLDNEQFF.

This chain links TRBV29-1 with TRBJ1-2; the TRBD1 assignment by TCRdb is unverifiable without DNA. Germline CDR1 SQVTM, CDR2 ANQGSEA. The CDR3 totals 15 residues. The CDR3 sequence: CSVAFGGSGNYGYTF.

This chain uses TRBV12-3 or TRBV12-4 with TRBJ1-2; TCRdb's D gene call, TRBD1, goes unchecked for lack of DNA. The CDR3 sequence is 13 residues long. Here the CDR3 reads CASTPQGVRGYTF.

The chain employs TRBV5-5 and TRBJ2-1; the D call of TRBD1 rests on TCRdb alone, since no DNA is present to check it. Germline V gives CDR1 SGHKS, CDR2 YYEKEE (reference sequence). This CDR3 region has 15 residues. The CDR3: CASSDRQGPYNEQFF.

This chain connects TRBV3-1 to TRBJ2-1; checking the TCRdb D call of TRBD1 is not possible without DNA. Germline lookup yields CDR1 LGHDT and CDR2 YNNKEL (reference sequence). The CDR3 contains 15 residues. CDR3 residues: CASSRWGAGTDEQFF.

The chain uses TRBV5-8 and TRBJ2-7; TCRdb's D call, TRBD2, is unchecked because there is no DNA. Looked up from germline, CDR1 is SGHTS and CDR2 is YDEGEE. The CDR3 runs 16 residues. CDR3: CASSSLTSGSSYEQYF.

The chain employs TRBV28 and TRBJ2-5; checking the TCRdb D call of TRBD1 is not possible without DNA. This CDR3 region has 16 residues. Germline V gives CDR1 MDHEN, CDR2 SYDVKM. CDR3 in amino acids: CASNKEGVGSQETQYF.

The V and J genes are TRBV5-1 and TRBJ2-3; TCRdb outputs TRBD2, but without DNA this stays unchecked. The CDR3 has 15 amino acids. Per the germline V gene, CDR1 is SGHRS and CDR2 is YFSETQ. CDR3 sequence reads: CASSWQGVGTDTQYF.

The chain employs TRBV12-3 or TRBV12-4 and TRBJ2-5; TCRdb's D call, TRBD2, is unchecked because there is no DNA. The CDR3 covers 14 residues. The CDR3 spells CASSLREGSGTQYF.

V is TRBV20-1 and J is TRBJ1-2; the D call of TRBD1 rests on TCRdb alone, since no DNA is present to check it. The length of the CDR3 is 15 residues. CDR1 DFQATT and CDR2 SNEGSKA come from the germline V gene (reference sequence). CDR3 protein: CSAPGGRRGFYGYTF.

This chain connects TRBV12-3 or TRBV12-4 to TRBJ2-3; TCRdb's assignment of TRBD1 cannot be checked, as there is no DNA. The CDR3 covers 16 residues. This chain's CDR3 is CASSLGTGANTDTQYF.